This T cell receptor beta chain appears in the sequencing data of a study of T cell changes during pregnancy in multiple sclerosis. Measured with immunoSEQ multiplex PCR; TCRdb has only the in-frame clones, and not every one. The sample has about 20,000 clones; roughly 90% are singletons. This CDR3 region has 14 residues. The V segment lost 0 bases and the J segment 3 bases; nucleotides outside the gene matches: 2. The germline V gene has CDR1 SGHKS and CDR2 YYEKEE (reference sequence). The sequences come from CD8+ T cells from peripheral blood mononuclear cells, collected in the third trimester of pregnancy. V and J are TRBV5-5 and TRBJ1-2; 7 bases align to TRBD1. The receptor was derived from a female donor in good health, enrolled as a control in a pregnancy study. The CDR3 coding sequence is TGTGCCAGCAGCTTGGGTACAGGGGACTATGGCTACACCTTC. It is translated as CASSLGTGDYGYTF.